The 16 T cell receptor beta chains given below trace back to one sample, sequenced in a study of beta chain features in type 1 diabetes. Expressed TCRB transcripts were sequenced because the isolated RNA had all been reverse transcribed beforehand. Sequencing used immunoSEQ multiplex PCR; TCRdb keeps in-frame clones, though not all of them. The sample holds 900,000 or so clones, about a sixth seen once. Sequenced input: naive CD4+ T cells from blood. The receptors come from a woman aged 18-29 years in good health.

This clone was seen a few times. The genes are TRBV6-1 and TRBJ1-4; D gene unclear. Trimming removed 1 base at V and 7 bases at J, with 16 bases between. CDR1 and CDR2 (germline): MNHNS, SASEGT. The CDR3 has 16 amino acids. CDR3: CASSEGIPSPAEKLFF. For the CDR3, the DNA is TGTGCCAGCAGTGAAGGGATCCCCTCGCCGGCTGAAAAACTGTTTTTT.

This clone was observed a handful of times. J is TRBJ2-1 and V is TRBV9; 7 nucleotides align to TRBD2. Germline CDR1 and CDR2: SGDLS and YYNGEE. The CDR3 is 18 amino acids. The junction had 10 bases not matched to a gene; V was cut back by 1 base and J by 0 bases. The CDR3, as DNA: TGTGCCAGCAGCGTAAGCGTGGGCCGGGACTACTCCTACAATGAGCAGTTCTTC. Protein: CASSVSVGRDYSYNEQFF.

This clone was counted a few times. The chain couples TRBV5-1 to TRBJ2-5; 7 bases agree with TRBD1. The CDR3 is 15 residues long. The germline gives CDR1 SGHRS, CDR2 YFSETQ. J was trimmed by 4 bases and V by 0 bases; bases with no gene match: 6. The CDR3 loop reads CASSLGQGFAETQYF. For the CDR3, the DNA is TGCGCCAGCAGCTTGGGACAGGGATTCGCAGAGACCCAGTACTTC.

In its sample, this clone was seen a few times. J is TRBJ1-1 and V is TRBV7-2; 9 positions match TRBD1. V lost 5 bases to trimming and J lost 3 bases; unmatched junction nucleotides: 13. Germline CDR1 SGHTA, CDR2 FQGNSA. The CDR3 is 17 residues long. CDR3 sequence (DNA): TGTGCCAGCAGCCGCAGGACAGGGGAAGGAAGGGACACTGAAGCTTTCTTT. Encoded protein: CASSRRTGEGRDTEAFF.

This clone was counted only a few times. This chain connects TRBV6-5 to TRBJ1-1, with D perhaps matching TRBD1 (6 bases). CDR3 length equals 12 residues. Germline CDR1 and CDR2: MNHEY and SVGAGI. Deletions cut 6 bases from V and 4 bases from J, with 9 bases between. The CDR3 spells CASSTGFTEAFF. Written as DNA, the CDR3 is TGTGCCAGCAGCACAGGGTTCACTGAAGCTTTCTTT.

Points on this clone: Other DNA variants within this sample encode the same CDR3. CDR3 amino acids: CASRTGSYNEQFF. The CDR3 DNA follows: TGTGCCAGCAGAACGGGCTCCTACAATGAGCAGTTCTTC. The chain carries TRBV6-5 and TRBJ2-1; D gene uncertain. The germline V gene has CDR1 MNHEY and CDR2 SVGAGI. Deletions cut 6 bases from V and 0 bases from J, with 6 bases between. This CDR3 region has 13 residues.

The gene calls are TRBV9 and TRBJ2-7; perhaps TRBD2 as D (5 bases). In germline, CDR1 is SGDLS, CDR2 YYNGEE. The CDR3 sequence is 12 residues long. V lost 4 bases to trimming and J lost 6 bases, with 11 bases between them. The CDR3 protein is CASSSSSREQYF. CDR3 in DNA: TGTGCCAGCAGCTCTAGCTCTCGCGAGCAGTACTTC. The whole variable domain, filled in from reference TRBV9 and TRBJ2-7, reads DSGVTQTPKHLITATGQRVTLRCSPRSGDLSVYWYQQSLDQGLQFLIQYYNGEERAKGNILERFSAQQFPDLHSELNLSSLELGDSALYFCASSSSSREQYFGPGTRLTVT.

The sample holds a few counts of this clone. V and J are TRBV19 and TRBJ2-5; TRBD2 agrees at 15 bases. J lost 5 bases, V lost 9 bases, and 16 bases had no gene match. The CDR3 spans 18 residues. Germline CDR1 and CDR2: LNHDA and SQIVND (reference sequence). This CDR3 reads CASSPGLAGGRIGETQYF. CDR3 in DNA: TGTGCCAGCTCACCGGGACTAGCGGGAGGAAGGATCGGGGAGACCCAGTACTTC.

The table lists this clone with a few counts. The DNA for the CDR3 is TGTGCCAGCAGTTGGGACCTTACTAACTATGGCTACACCTTC. This sequence encodes CASSWDLTNYGYTF. This chain joins TRBV6-5 and TRBJ1-2, with TRBD1 as a possible D gene (5 bases). V was cut by 4 bases and J by 0 bases, with 9 bases left in between. Looked up from germline, CDR1 is MNHEY and CDR2 is SVGAGI. The CDR3 runs 14 residues.

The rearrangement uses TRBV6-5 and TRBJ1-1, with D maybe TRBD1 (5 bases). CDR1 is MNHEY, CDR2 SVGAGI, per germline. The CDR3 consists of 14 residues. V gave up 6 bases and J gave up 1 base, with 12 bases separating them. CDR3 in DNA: TGTGCCAGCAGATTACCTGGGGGGAACACTGAAGCTTTCTTT. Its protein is CASRLPGGNTEAFF.

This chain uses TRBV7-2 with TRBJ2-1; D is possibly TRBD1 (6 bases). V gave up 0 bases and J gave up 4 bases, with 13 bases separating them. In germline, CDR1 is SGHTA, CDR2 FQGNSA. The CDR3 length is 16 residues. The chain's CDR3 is CASSLAGTLRYNEQFF. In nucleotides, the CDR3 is TGTGCCAGCAGCTTAGCCGGGACACTTAGATACAATGAGCAGTTCTTC.

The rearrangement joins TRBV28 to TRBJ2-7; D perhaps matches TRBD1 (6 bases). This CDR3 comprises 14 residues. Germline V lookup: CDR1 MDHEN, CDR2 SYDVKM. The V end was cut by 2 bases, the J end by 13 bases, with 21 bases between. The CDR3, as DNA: TGTGCCAGCAGTTTAGCTCTGGGGGCGGACAGATCCTACTTC. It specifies CASSLALGADRSYF.

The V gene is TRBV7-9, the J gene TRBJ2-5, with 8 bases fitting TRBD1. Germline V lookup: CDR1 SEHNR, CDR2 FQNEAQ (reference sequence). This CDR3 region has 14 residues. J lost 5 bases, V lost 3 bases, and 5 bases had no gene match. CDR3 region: CASSLGQAVETQYF. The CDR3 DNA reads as TGTGCCAGCAGCTTGGGACAGGCTGTGGAGACCCAGTACTTC.

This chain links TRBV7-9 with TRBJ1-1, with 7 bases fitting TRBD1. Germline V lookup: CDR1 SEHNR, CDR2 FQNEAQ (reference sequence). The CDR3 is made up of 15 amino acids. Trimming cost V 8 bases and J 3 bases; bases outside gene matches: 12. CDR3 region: CASPRAQGMYTEAFF. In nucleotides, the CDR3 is TGTGCCAGCCCAAGGGCACAGGGGATGTACACTGAAGCTTTCTTT.

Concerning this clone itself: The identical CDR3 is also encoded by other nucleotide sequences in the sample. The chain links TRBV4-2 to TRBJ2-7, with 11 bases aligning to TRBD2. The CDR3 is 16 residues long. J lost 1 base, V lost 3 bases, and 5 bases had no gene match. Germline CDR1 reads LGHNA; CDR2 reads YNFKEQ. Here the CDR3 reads CASSQAGTSGSYEQYF. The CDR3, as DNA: TGTGCCAGCAGCCAGGCTGGGACTAGCGGTTCCTACGAGCAGTACTTC.

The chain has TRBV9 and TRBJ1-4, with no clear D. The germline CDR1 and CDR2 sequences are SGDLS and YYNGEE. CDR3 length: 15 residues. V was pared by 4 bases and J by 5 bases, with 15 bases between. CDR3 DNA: TGTGCCAGCAGCCCTCGGGAAGCGTTGAATGAAAAACTGTTTTTT. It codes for CASSPREALNEKLFF.